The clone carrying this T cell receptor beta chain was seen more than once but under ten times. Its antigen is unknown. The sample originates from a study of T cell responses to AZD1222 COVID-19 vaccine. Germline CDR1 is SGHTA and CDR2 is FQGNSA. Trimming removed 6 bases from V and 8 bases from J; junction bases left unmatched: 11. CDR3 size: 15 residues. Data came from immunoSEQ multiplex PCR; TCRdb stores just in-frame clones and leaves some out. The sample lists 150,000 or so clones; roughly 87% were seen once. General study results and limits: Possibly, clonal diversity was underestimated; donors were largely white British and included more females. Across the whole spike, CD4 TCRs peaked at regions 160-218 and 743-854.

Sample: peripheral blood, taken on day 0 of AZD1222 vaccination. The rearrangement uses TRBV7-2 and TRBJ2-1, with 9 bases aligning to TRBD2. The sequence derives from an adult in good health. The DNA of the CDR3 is TGTGCCAGCAGTTACGCCGGGACTAGCTTCGATGAGCAGTTCTTC. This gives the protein CASSYAGTSFDEQFF.